This TCR beta chain derives from a study of T cell responses to AZD1222 COVID-19 vaccine. Whole-study findings and limits: Clonal diversity was possibly underestimated, and white British individuals and females predominated among donors.

The protocol was immunoSEQ multiplex PCR, while the TCRdb copy is restricted to in-frame clones and leaves out a portion. Of tens of thousands of clones in the sample, 70% to 90% were seen once. A note on this clone: Its antigen is unidentified.

It was second doses at about 4 or about 12 weeks that were pooled. In germline, CDR1 is SQVTM, CDR2 ANQGSEA. This CDR3 region has 15 residues. V lost 7 bases, J lost 0 bases, and 7 bases stayed unmatched. The rearrangement joins TRBV29-1 to TRBJ2-3; 10 bases map to TRBD2. The origin of this receptor is an adult who received the AZD1222 COVID-19 vaccine. The sample consisted of peripheral blood, taken 28 days after the second AZD1222 dose. The CDR3 sequence is CSALLAGFSTDTQYF. The CDR3 DNA follows: TGCAGCGCCCTACTAGCGGGGTTTAGCACAGATACGCAGTATTTT.